This record concerns one TCR beta chain sequence. The trim removed 2 bases at V and 5 bases at J, leaving 4 bases unmatched. CDR3 size: 14 residues. The germline V gene has CDR1 SGHDT and CDR2 YYEEEE. This record comes from a study of shared clonotypes between healthy human individuals. Naive CD8 isolation took CD45RO-negative cells positively selected for CCR7 and excluded terminally differentiated effector memory CD45RA+ cells. Clones were sequenced by immunoSEQ multiplex PCR, and TCRdb holds only the in-frame ones, with some missing. The profile shows millions of clones, 90% to 95% of them singletons.

Material for sequencing was naive CD8+ T cells from PBMCs. The origin of this receptor is a man younger than 35 in good health. Some clones in this sample may be carry-over from other donors' samples. This sequence joins TRBV5-6 and TRBJ2-1, with 7 bases matching TRBD2. The CDR3 loop is CASSLPGLHNEQFF. DNA for the CDR3: TGTGCCAGCAGCTTACCGGGACTACACAATGAGCAGTTCTTC.